The clone carrying this TCR beta chain was seen only a few times. Antigen specificity is unknown. Cultured CD4+ T-cell DNA underwent Oncomine TCR Beta short-read sequencing. Cultured CD4+ T cells were the source of extracted genomic DNA. TCRdb analysed the PCR reads with MiXCR anew, one entry per CDR3 protein. This repertoire shows some 14,000 distinct CDR3 sequences, 35% found once; its top ten account for roughly 12%. The data were obtained in a study of vaccination and CD4 T cells after COVID-19. As for the study in general: Several convalescent patients had mild and one had severe PCR-confirmed SARS-CoV-2 disease. At a median approximately 99 days (range 35 to 161) after diagnosis, post-COVID samples were drawn. A CEFX pool, an HIV-1 Nef pool, or no peptide went to control cultures.

Germline V gene lookup returns CDR1 ENHRY and CDR2 SYGVKD. This CDR3 contains 12 residues. V was clipped by 0 bases and J by 3 bases, with 2 bases between them. Described treatment: roughly 10-day PBMC culture with coronavirus spike peptide pools or control peptides (ViraFEST assay). The sequence derives from a human donor who had recovered from COVID-19. V is TRBV10-3 and J is TRBJ1-1; no clear D. Sequences were obtained from CD4+ T cells from blood, cultured in vitro. CDR3 nucleotide sequence: TGTGCCATCAGTGAGTCGGACACTGAAGCTTTCTTT. Translating it yields CAISESDTEAFF.